Given below is one T cell receptor (beta chain) in context. The J segment lost 5 bases and the V segment lost 7 bases, leaving 10 bases of the junction unmatched. Germline CDR1 LGHNT, CDR2 FRNRAP. The CDR3 has 15 amino acids. The sample is drawn from a study of technical replicates of blood from a handful of donors. Clones were sequenced by immunoSEQ multiplex PCR, and TCRdb holds only the in-frame ones, with some missing. The table shows approximately 70,000 clones, with roughly 92% occurring only once. The chain has TRBV12-5 and TRBJ2-1, with 8 positions matching TRBD2. The receptor was derived from a human donor in good health. Some clones in this sample may be carry-over from other donors' samples. The source material was PBMCs. CDR3 protein: CASVLWLAGDNEQFF. In DNA, the CDR3 is TGTGCTAGTGTTCTTTGGCTAGCGGGCGACAATGAGCAGTTCTTC.